This TCR beta chain was sequenced for a study of human T cells and chemical hapten exposure. This clonotype was seen ten or more times. Its antigen is unknown. The time point denotes: pre-sensitization, week 0. Stated treatment: therapeutic diphenylcyclopropenone sensitization with weekly scalp DPC. Non-pregnant alopecia patients aged 18 to 70, suitable for DPC therapy. Study results and caveats: Patch test score rose with PT1 expanded TCR count, significant at thresholds 8, 16 and 32, not 4. Controls formed significantly fewer large CDR3 similarity clusters than expanded TCRs did.

Germline V CDR1 and CDR2: DFQATT, SNEGSKA (reference sequence). The CDR3 sequence is 11 residues long. The V end was cut by 4 bases, the J end by 5 bases, with 6 bases between. Source study methods: Samples had a median of about 95,000 TCRs, ranging about 23,224 to 700,000. TCRdb recomputed calls from the RACE reads with MiXCR, one row per CDR3 protein. TCRdb, not the original authors, processed these V and J calls. The data show tens of thousands of distinct CDR3 sequences, approximately 11% seen once. Sample: whole blood, taken in connection with sensitization to the hapten diphenylcyclopropenone (DPC). The chain combines TRBV20-1 with TRBJ2-1; D gene ambiguous. This TCR was sampled from a woman aged 45-65 years with alopecia areata. Some clones in this sample may be carry-over from other donors' samples. CDR3 bases: TGCAGTGCTATGGAGAACAATGAGCAGTTCTTC. Translation: CSAMENNEQFF.